Shown below are 17 T cell receptor beta chains from a single sample sequenced in a study of pediatric ulcerative colitis. Profiling relied on immunoSEQ multiplex PCR, and the TCRdb table lists in-frame clones only, not all of them. The table includes over 4,000 clones, around 89% detected once. The sequencing sample was made of blood. The receptors shown here come from a boy aged 5 to 17 with mild ulcerative colitis.

The chain combines TRBV15 with TRBJ2-1; D possibly corresponds to TRBD1 (6 bases). The germline V and J ends were trimmed by 3 bases and 5 bases, with 23 bases remaining between them. The CDR3 runs 18 residues. Germline V gene lookup returns CDR1 LNHNV and CDR2 YYDKDF (reference sequence). As DNA, the CDR3 is TGTGCCACCAGCAGGGTTCCCCTACAGGGATCTACGGACAATGAGCAGTTCTTC. Its protein is CATSRVPLQGSTDNEQFF.

The genes are TRBV6-5 and TRBJ2-7, with TRBD1 as a possible D gene (5 bases). The V end lost 6 bases, the J end lost 0 bases, and 15 bases lay between the germline ends. The CDR3 loop spans 15 amino acids. CDR1 and CDR2 from the germline V gene are MNHEY and SVGAGI. CDR3 DNA sequence: TGTGCCAGCAGGCGACAGCCCCTGAGCTCCTACGAGCAGTACTTC. Its translation: CASRRQPLSSYEQYF.

This clone was detected only once. The rearrangement joins TRBV2 to TRBJ1-5; D not resolved. Germline V gene data show CDR1 as SNHLY and CDR2 as FYNNEI. This CDR3 has 14 amino acids. V was cut by 3 bases and J by 7 bases, with 13 bases left in between. The CDR3 loop reads CASSDSLPRQPQHF. CDR3 DNA: TGTGCCAGCAGTGATTCCCTCCCCCGGCAGCCCCAGCATTTT.

V gene TRBV30 combines with J gene TRBJ1-1, with a tentative D call TRBD1 (6 bases). V lost 1 base to trimming and J lost 0 bases, with 12 bases between them. This CDR3 spans 15 amino acids. In germline, CDR1 is GTSNPN, CDR2 SVGIG (reference sequence). The CDR3 here is CAWSALTGLNTEAFF. CDR3 sequence (DNA): TGTGCCTGGAGTGCCCTGACAGGATTGAACACTGAAGCTTTCTTT.

The V and J genes are TRBV6-1 and TRBJ1-1; no clear D. Trimming cost V 7 bases and J 3 bases, with 3 bases left between them. The CDR3 is 10 amino acids. Looked up from germline, CDR1 is MNHNS and CDR2 is SASEGT. The CDR3 spells CASIYTEAFF. CDR3 DNA sequence: TGTGCCAGCATTTACACTGAAGCTTTCTTT.

The rearrangement joins TRBV30 to TRBJ2-1; 12 nucleotides line up with TRBD2. The CDR3 has 13 residues. Germline trimming cut 5 bases from V and 9 bases from J; bases unmatched to any gene: 5. Germline assignment: CDR1 GTSNPN and CDR2 SVGIG (reference sequence). The CDR3 region is CAWASGRASEQFF. Here the CDR3 DNA reads TGTGCCTGGGCTAGCGGGAGGGCCAGTGAGCAGTTCTTC.

This clone came up a few times. V and J are TRBV14 and TRBJ2-1, with TRBD2 as a possible D gene (7 bases). Germline values: CDR1 SGHDN, CDR2 FVKESK. The CDR3 totals 16 residues. The V end was cut by 5 bases, the J end by 6 bases, with 20 bases between. Written as DNA, the CDR3 is TGTGCCAGCAGCTCGGGGGGCGGGATTCCGGTCAATGAGCAGTTCTTC. It is translated as CASSSGGGIPVNEQFF. Filled out from reference TRBV14 and TRBJ2-1, the complete variable domain reads EAGVTQFPSHSVIEKGQTVTLRCDPISGHDNLYWYRRVMGKEIKFLLHFVKESKQDESGMPNNRFLAERTGGTYSTLKVQPAELEDSGVYFCASSSGGGIPVNEQFFGPGTRLTVL.

This rearrangement joins TRBV29-1 to TRBJ1-1; TRBD1 might be the D (6 bases). The CDR3 is made up of 15 amino acids. Between the trimmed V and J ends, which lost 8 bases and 0 bases, there was a span of 19 bases. Germline lookup yields CDR1 SQVTM and CDR2 ANQGSEA. In nucleotides, the CDR3 is TGCAGCTACTGGGGGGCAAGGGGGGTGAACACTGAAGCTTTCTTT. Residues: CSYWGARGVNTEAFF.

The chain carries TRBV7-3 and TRBJ2-6, with TRBD2 as a possible D gene (5 bases). The CDR3 covers 15 residues. Trimming took off 5 bases at V and 4 bases at J, with 12 bases between the two ends. CDR1 is SGHTA, CDR2 FQGTGA, per germline. CDR3 nucleotide sequence: TGTGCCAGCAGCCCTCAGAGGGCCGGGGCCAACGTCCTGACTTTC. Translating it yields CASSPQRAGANVLTF. Drawing the rest from reference TRBV7-3 and TRBJ2-6, the complete variable domain is GAGVSQTPSNKVTEKGKYVELRCDPISGHTALYWYRQSLGQGPEFLIYFQGTGAADDSGLPNDRFFAVRPEGSVSTLKIQRTERGDSAVYLCASSPQRAGANVLTFGAGSRLTVL.

V and J are TRBV27 and TRBJ1-2; 7 bases match TRBD1. The CDR3 loop spans 17 amino acids. Trimming took 3 bases from V and 1 from J; bases not matched to a gene: 11. Germline lookup yields CDR1 MNHEY and CDR2 SMNVEV (reference sequence). CDR3 nucleotide sequence: TGTGCCAGCAGTTTTGTCACCGCGACAGGGTTTAACTATGGCTACACCTTC. Translated: CASSFVTATGFNYGYTF.

The chain employs TRBV28 and TRBJ1-2, with D tentatively TRBD1 (5 bases). V was trimmed by 3 bases and J by 8 bases, leaving 13 bases between them. CDR1 is MDHEN and CDR2 is SYDVKM in the germline V gene. This CDR3 contains 13 residues. This chain's CDR3 is CASSFGTRAGYTF. The CDR3 DNA reads TGTGCCAGCAGTTTTGGGACGCGAGCGGGCTACACCTTC.

This clone has only a few counts. This chain joins TRBV9 and TRBJ1-4, with D perhaps matching TRBD1 (6 bases). CDR1 and CDR2 from the germline V gene are SGDLS and YYNGEE. Trimming pared 0 bases from V and 1 base from J, leaving 10 bases between. The CDR3 length is 16 residues. The DNA of the CDR3 is TGTGCCAGCAGCGTAGGCGGGGGGCGAACTAATGAAAAACTGTTTTTT. Translation gives CASSVGGGRTNEKLFF.

The chain employs TRBV6-5 and TRBJ1-4; D might be TRBD1 (6 bases). Deletions cut 2 bases from V and 6 bases from J, with 16 bases between. The CDR3 runs to 16 residues. CDR1 and CDR2 from the germline V gene are MNHEY and SVGAGI. This CDR3 is CASSYVLRDTHEKLFF. In DNA form, the CDR3 reads TGTGCCAGCAGTTACGTCCTTCGGGACACCCATGAAAAACTGTTTTTT.

Points on this clone: Sequence at one end of the junction differs from germline and may be a read error. V usage is TRBV7-8 and J usage is TRBJ2-7, with D perhaps TRBD2 (5 bases). Germline assignment: CDR1 SGHVS and CDR2 FQNEAQ. The CDR3 covers 14 residues. The CDR3 nucleotides are TGTGCCAGCAGCATAGCGAATCCAGCCTACGAGCAGTACTTC. Translated, it gives CASSIANPAYEQYF.

The rearrangement links TRBV7-6 to TRBJ1-5; D gene ambiguous. The CDR3 totals 15 residues. The V end was cut by 2 bases, the J end by 6 bases, with 14 bases between. The germline V gene has CDR1 SGHVS and CDR2 FNYEAQ. The DNA for the CDR3 is TGTGCCAGCAGCTTATTCCAAGCTCCTGGTCAGCCCCAGCATTTT. Encoded protein: CASSLFQAPGQPQHF.

The chain carries TRBV6-1 and TRBJ1-4; D not resolved. Germline CDR1 MNHNS, CDR2 SASEGT. Trimming stripped 6 bases from V and 8 bases from J, with 13 bases between. The CDR3 has 13 amino acids. The CDR3 nucleotides are TGTGCCAGCAGGGAGTTTGTTCGGGAAAAACTGTTTTTT. Amino acid sequence: CASREFVREKLFF.

This chain links TRBV27 with TRBJ1-2, with 7 positions matching TRBD1. This CDR3 region has 16 residues. Germline lookup yields CDR1 MNHEY and CDR2 SMNVEV (reference sequence). Losses at the gene ends were 3 bases for V and 0 bases for J; bases not matched to a gene: 7. The DNA of the CDR3 is TGTGCCAGCAGTTTCGGGACAGCCGAACCTAACTATGGCTACACCTTC. Translating gives CASSFGTAEPNYGYTF.